A single TCR beta chain is shown here with its context. This sample is drawn from a study of blood T cell repertoires in COVID-19. Methods used by the authors: Estimates of nucleated cell counts were drawn from the amplification of reference gene primers. Profiled with immunoSEQ multiplex PCR; TCRdb holds only in-frame clones, not every one. D and trimming were read from the DNA, whereas the V and J calls and clone size are those reported in that table. The sample contains approximately 270,000 clones, roughly 88% of which appear only once. The CDR3 runs 14 residues. V gave up 2 bases and J gave up 2 bases, with 10 bases separating them. Germline CDR1 and CDR2: LNHDA and SQIVND (reference sequence).

This clonotype was obtained from a woman in her 30s with COVID-19, enrolled during active disease. The chain uses TRBV19 and TRBJ2-7; D uncertain. The sequenced sample consisted of peripheral blood. For the CDR3, the DNA is TGTGCCAGTAGTATAACGCACAACCCCTACGAGCAGTACTTC. The encoded protein is CASSITHNPYEQYF.